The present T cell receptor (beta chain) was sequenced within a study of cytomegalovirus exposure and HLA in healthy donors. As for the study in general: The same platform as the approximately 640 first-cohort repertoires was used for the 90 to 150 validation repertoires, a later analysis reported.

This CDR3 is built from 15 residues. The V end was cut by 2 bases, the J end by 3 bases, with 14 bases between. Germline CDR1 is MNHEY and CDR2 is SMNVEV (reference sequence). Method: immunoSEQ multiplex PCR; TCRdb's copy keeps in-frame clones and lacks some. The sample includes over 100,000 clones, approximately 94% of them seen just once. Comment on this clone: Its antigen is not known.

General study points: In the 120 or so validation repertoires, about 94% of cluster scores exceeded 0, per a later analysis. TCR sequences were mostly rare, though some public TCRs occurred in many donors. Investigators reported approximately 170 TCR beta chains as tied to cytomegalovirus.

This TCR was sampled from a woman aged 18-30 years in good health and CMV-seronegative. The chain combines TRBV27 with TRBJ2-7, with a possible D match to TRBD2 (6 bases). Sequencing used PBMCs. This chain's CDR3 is CASSLIREQNYEQYF. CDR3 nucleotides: TGTGCCAGCAGTTTAATCCGGGAGCAAAACTACGAGCAGTACTTC.